A single TCR beta chain is shown here with its context. The antigen this receptor binds is unknown. No qualities accompany the bases; no much larger clone lies one base away. These data originate in a study of blood T cells in healthy people across ages (dated by TCRdb to the mid-2010s). Looking at the study overall: Template switching captured roughly one uniquely barcoded TCR beta cDNA molecule per two T cells in model experiments. Using the same blood draw, the study looked at two additional independent replicas of 1 million unique cDNA reads for two donors, one aged 18 to 29 and the other aged 80 or older. Four age groups were formed from the donors: young (average around 15 years), middle-aged (around 40), aged (62) and long-lived (more than 75). To track age-related changes in TCR beta repertoire diversity, the study relied on deep sequencing normalized with unique cDNA molecular identifiers. To avoid experimental bias, donors of different ages were randomly spread across the sequencing lanes. What the work shows at the level of the full study, not this receptor alone: Estimates of total diversity based on one million sequenced T cells were regarded as lower bounds and as underestimates. Observed TCR beta diversity per million T cells fell roughly linearly with age, and a significant reduction was already apparent by age around 36. The long-lived group showed more naive CD4+ T cells, fewer expanded clones and increased TCR diversity than the aged group, suggesting age selection. Because profiling used bulk unsorted PBMCs, naive and antigen-experienced compartments could not be compared conclusively. The CMV infection status of donors was not known, potentially confounding age-related changes in expanded clonotypes. There was a strong correlation between observed TCR beta diversity and the percentage of naive T cells measured by flow cytometry.

The roughly 38 donors, aged about 6 to 100 years, were systemically healthy Caucasian individuals from Russia. Each donor gave approximately 10 milliliters of peripheral blood, collected into EDTA-treated Vacutainer tubes. Ficoll-Paque density-gradient centrifugation was used to isolate PBMCs, with at least 6 million per sample. Total RNA, at least 5 micrograms per sample, was extracted from PBMCs with Trizol reagent. The percentages of naive CD45RAhigh/CD27high T cells were determined by flow cytometry on a PBMC aliquot from every donor. The library was produced with 5' RACE. Instrument used: Illumina HiSeq 2500. The second PCR ran for roughly 7 to 11 cycles and used a J-beta primer mix along with a sample-barcoded 5' primer. A template-switch 5' adaptor carrying 12 random nucleotides introduced a unique molecular identifier onto each TCR beta cDNA molecule. At least 3 million CDR3-containing paired-end reads were obtained from each sample. All of the RNA was converted into first-strand cDNA using the Mint cDNA synthesis kit, with a TRBC-specific oligonucleotide serving as the primer. Following uracil-DNA glycosylase treatment, all cDNA underwent a first 18-cycle PCR with the universal primers M1SS and BC2_uni_R. Under the source paper's analysis protocol: Normalization of each sample was performed by random selection of 1 million high-quality reads, each carrying a distinct molecular identifier. Reads sharing molecular identifiers were discarded rather than binned into consensus sequences. MiTCR, set to a Q25 quality threshold and the strictest error-elimination algorithm, was used for CDR3 identification, clonotype clustering and error correction. Lower-bound total TCR beta diversity was estimated with a nonparametric unseen species model using Euler transformation. The public reads were quality trimmed at Q25 with fastp and then assembled into clones with MiXCR by TCRdb, keeping productive beta chains. One record per CDR3 amino acid sequence lists the most common genes and DNA. The authors' filters were not applied to this entry. This sample lists 700,000 to 1,000,000 distinct CDR3 sequences; more than 40% were detected once. Around 21% of the sample is taken by the ten largest.

This TCR was recovered from a man in his 60s in good health. Sample: blood.

The DNA reads as follows: TGCAGCGCCCAAGAAACTGAAGAGACCCAGTACTTC. Translated, this is CSAQETEETQYF. This chain joins TRBV29-1 to TRBJ2-7, with the D gene uncertain. The J call may be wrong; the DNA end is better matched by TRBJ2-5. The CDR3 has 12 amino acids, counting the end cysteine and phenylalanine. Of all the DNA, just the CDR3 is kept, 36 bases in frame from base 1. Based on the germline V gene, the CDR1 and CDR2 sequences are SQVTM and ANQGSEA.